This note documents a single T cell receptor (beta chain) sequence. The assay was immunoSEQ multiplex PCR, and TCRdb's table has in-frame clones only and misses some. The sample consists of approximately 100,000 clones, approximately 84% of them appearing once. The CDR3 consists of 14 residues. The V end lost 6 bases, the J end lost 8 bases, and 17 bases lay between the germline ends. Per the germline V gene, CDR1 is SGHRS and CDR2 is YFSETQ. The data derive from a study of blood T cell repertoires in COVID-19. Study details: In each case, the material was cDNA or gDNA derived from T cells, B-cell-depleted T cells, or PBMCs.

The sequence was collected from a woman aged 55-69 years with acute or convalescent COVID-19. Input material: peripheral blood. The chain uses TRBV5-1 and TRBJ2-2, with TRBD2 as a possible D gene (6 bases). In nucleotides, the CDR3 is TGCGCCAGCACAACTGCTAGGGAGGCGGGGGAGCTGTTTTTT. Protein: CASTTAREAGELFF.